What follows is one T cell receptor beta chain and its context. The antigen is undetermined. The CDR3 covers 14 residues. The trim removed 11 bases at V and 2 bases at J, leaving 7 bases unmatched. Germline V CDR1 and CDR2: ENHRY, SYGVKD. These data are taken from a study of Graves' ophthalmopathy and Graves' hyperthyroidism. Study-wide findings and caveats: The 13-signature model separated ophthalmopathy from stable hyperthyroidism at around 86% sensitivity and about 80% specificity.

Amplification targeted the TCR beta CDR3 regions, with RNA transcripts as the source material. Second-round multiplex PCR came after first-round RT-PCR with HTBI primers. A single record per CDR3 protein comes from TCRdb applying MiXCR to the multiplex PCR reads. The sample holds about 1.2 million distinct CDR3 sequences, 35% to 45% seen once. Material for sequencing was peripheral blood or thyroid tissue (not recorded which). This TCR was recovered from an adult man with Graves' hyperthyroidism. The chain joins TRBV10-3 to TRBJ1-3, with 9 bases lining up with TRBD1. The DNA of the CDR3 is TGTGCCGCGACAGGGGGGTTCGCTGGAAACACCATATATTTT. Protein: CAATGGFAGNTIYF.